These 30 T cell receptor beta chains came from one sample sequenced in a study of blood T cell repertoires in COVID-19. Data came from immunoSEQ multiplex PCR; TCRdb stores just in-frame clones and leaves some out. Of 200,000 to 300,000 clones listed, 80% to 90% are singletons. Sequenced input: peripheral blood. Receptors originate from a man aged 60 to 75 with acute or convalescent COVID-19.

The chain recombines TRBV4-3 with TRBJ1-2; 8 positions agree with TRBD1. Unmatched junction bases numbered 6, after V lost 4 bases and J lost 8 bases. Germline CDR1 reads LGHNA; CDR2 reads YSLEER. CDR3 length: 13 residues. The CDR3 coding sequence is TGCGCCAGCAGCCGAGGACAGGGTAACGGCTACACCTTC. Its translation is CASSRGQGNGYTF.

V usage is TRBV6-5 and J usage is TRBJ1-1; D is uncertain. Germline V lookup: CDR1 MNHEY, CDR2 SVGAGI. With 4 bases removed from V and 0 bases from J, the gap between germline ends came to 12 bases. The CDR3 is 15 amino acids. The CDR3 sequence is CASSFLGFMNTEAFF. CDR3 sequence (DNA): TGTGCCAGCAGTTTCCTCGGGTTCATGAACACTGAAGCTTTCTTT.

The chain uses TRBV28 and TRBJ1-4; 7 bases match TRBD1. Trimming at V came to 5 bases and at J to 8 bases, leaving 11 bases not matched to a gene. This CDR3 spans 15 amino acids. Germline V gene lookup returns CDR1 MDHEN and CDR2 SYDVKM. CDR3 protein: CASSETGVGREKLFF. The CDR3 DNA sequence: TGTGCCAGCAGTGAAACAGGGGTTGGGCGGGAAAAACTGTTTTTT.

V is TRBV19 and J is TRBJ1-1, with a weak D call TRBD1 (6 bases). This CDR3 region has 14 residues. CDR1 and CDR2 (germline): LNHDA, SQIVND (reference sequence). Trimming shortened V by 1 base and J by 8 bases, and 14 bases separated the two germline ends. CDR3 sequence: CASSIGRRGSEAFF. CDR3 sequence (DNA): TGTGCCAGTAGTATAGGCCGAAGGGGGTCGGAAGCTTTCTTT. The full variable domain, rest sourced from reference TRBV19 and TRBJ1-1, is DGGITQSPKYLFRKEGQNVTLSCEQNLNHDAMYWYRQDPGQGLRLIYYSQIVNDFQKGDIAEGYSVSREKKESFPLTVTSAQKNPTAFYLCASSIGRRGSEAFFGQGTRLTVV.

The table lists this clone with a count of one. The chain links TRBV19 to TRBJ2-2; 7 bases agree with TRBD1. Losses at the gene ends were 5 bases for V and 3 bases for J; bases not matched to a gene: 12. The CDR3 covers 17 residues. Germline-derived CDR1 and CDR2 are LNHDA and SQIVND (reference sequence). The CDR3 protein is CASSSSRQGFDTGELFF. CDR3 nucleotides: TGTGCCAGTAGTTCCTCCCGACAGGGTTTTGACACCGGGGAGCTGTTTTTT.

The genes are TRBV28 and TRBJ1-2; possibly TRBD1 for D (6 bases). This CDR3 contains 15 residues. Germline CDR1 and CDR2: MDHEN and SYDVKM. The V and J ends lost 3 bases and 4 bases respectively, with 15 bases between them. The CDR3 spells CASSFRQGQRYGYTF. The DNA for the CDR3 is TGTGCCAGCAGTTTTCGGCAGGGGCAGCGCTATGGCTACACCTTC.

V usage is TRBV27 and J usage is TRBJ1-6; unclear D gene. Germline loops: CDR1 MNHEY, CDR2 SMNVEV (reference sequence). The V end was cut by 3 bases, the J end by 7 bases, with 10 bases between. The CDR3 has 14 residues. As DNA, the CDR3 is TGTGCCAGCAGTTTGGCGCGGGGAAATTCACCCCTCCACTTT. This sequence encodes CASSLARGNSPLHF.

The chain joins TRBV5-8 to TRBJ2-7; D perhaps matches TRBD1 (6 bases). This CDR3 has 14 residues. V was trimmed by 4 bases and J by 1 base, leaving 12 bases between them. Germline V gives CDR1 SGHTS, CDR2 YDEGEE. CDR3 protein: CASSPRGTSYEQYF. CDR3 coding DNA: TGTGCCAGCAGCCCCAGGGGTACGTCCTACGAGCAGTACTTC.

CDR3 coding DNA: TGTGCTAGTGGGTATGTGGGGACTAGCGGGAGCTATGAGCAGTTCTTC. As protein: CASGYVGTSGSYEQFF. The chain employs TRBV12-5 and TRBJ2-1; 14 positions agree with TRBD2. The CDR3 runs 16 residues. From germline, CDR1 is LGHNT and CDR2 FRNRAP. With V trimmed by 6 bases and J by 8 bases, 9 bases remained unmatched.

The chain recombines TRBV6-5 with TRBJ1-6; no reliable D call. Trimming left V 6 bases short and J 7 bases short, with 7 bases between. CDR3 size: 12 residues. The germline gives CDR1 MNHEY, CDR2 SVGAGI. CDR3 coding DNA: TGTGCCAGCAGCTTGCAGAATTCACCCCTCCACTTT. Its translation: CASSLQNSPLHF.

To note about this clone: Other DNA sequences from this sample encode an identical CDR3 as well. This sequence joins TRBV6-1 and TRBJ1-5; unclear D gene. Trimming shortened V by 2 bases and J by 7 bases, and 6 bases separated the two germline ends. The length of the CDR3 is 12 residues. From germline, CDR1 is MNHNS and CDR2 SASEGT. CDR3: CASSEFEQPQHF. In DNA, the CDR3 is TGTGCCAGCAGTGAATTTGAGCAGCCCCAGCATTTT.

This clone has only one observation. The genes are TRBV6-6 and TRBJ2-1; D perhaps matches TRBD2 (5 bases). The CDR3 has 14 residues. V shed 6 bases and J shed 7 bases, with 16 bases lying between them. From germline, CDR1 is MNHNY and CDR2 SVGAGI (reference sequence). The CDR3 spells CASSPPRETNEQFF. CDR3 DNA sequence: TGTGCCAGCAGCCCCCCGAGGGAGACAAATGAGCAGTTCTTC.

The chain employs TRBV6-6 and TRBJ2-3; the D gene is possibly TRBD2 (6 bases). The germline V gene encodes CDR1 MNHNY and CDR2 SVGAGI (reference sequence). Trimming took off 7 bases at V and 1 base at J, with 18 bases between the two ends. This CDR3 spans 16 amino acids. The CDR3 DNA reads as TGTGCCAGCATGGGGACTTCCGCTGGGCGCACAGATACGCAGTATTTT. Translated: CASMGTSAGRTDTQYF.

This chain connects TRBV5-1 to TRBJ1-1; D may be TRBD1 (5 bases). The germline V gene encodes CDR1 SGHRS and CDR2 YFSETQ. The CDR3 is 15 residues long. The ends were cut back, 3 bases at V and 0 bases at J, with 12 bases in the middle. CDR3: CASSWGGTLNTEAFF. The CDR3 DNA follows: TGCGCCAGCAGCTGGGGAGGGACTTTGAACACTGAAGCTTTCTTT.

CDR3: CASSFTGIQETQYF. The CDR3, as DNA: TGTGCCAGCAGCTTTACAGGGATCCAAGAGACCCAGTACTTC. V usage is TRBV7-9 and J usage is TRBJ2-5, with a weak D call TRBD1 (6 bases). The germline gives CDR1 SEHNR, CDR2 FQNEAQ (reference sequence). Trimming pared 3 bases from V and 1 base from J, leaving 9 bases between. The CDR3 loop spans 14 amino acids.

The chain combines TRBV3-1 (or the pseudogene TRBV3-2) with TRBJ1-6, with D possibly TRBD1 on 5 matching bases. This CDR3 comprises 15 residues. The V and J ends lost 2 bases and 7 bases respectively, with 12 bases between them. Germline V lookup: CDR1 LGHDT, CDR2 YNNKEL (reference sequence). The CDR3 spells CASSQIGAGNSPLHF. CDR3 nucleotides: TGTGCCAGCAGCCAAATTGGGGCCGGGAATTCACCCCTCCACTTT.

The V and J genes are TRBV10-3 and TRBJ2-2; weak D call: TRBD2 (6 bases). This CDR3 comprises 15 residues. The germline CDR1 and CDR2 sequences are ENHRY and SYGVKD. The V end was cut by 10 bases, the J end by 0 bases, with 15 bases between. This CDR3 is CATSRTGANTGELFF. The CDR3 nucleotides are TGTGCCACTTCTCGGACGGGGGCGAACACCGGGGAGCTGTTTTTT.

The chain employs TRBV28 and TRBJ1-2; D gene uncertain. The CDR3 loop spans 14 amino acids. The ends were cut back, 2 bases at V and 1 base at J, with 8 bases in the middle. Germline assignment: CDR1 MDHEN and CDR2 SYDVKM. The CDR3 loop is CASSLQAYNYGYTF. Written as DNA, the CDR3 is TGTGCCAGCAGTTTACAGGCGTATAACTATGGCTACACCTTC.

With regard to this clone: Other DNA sequences in the same sample also yield this CDR3. This sequence joins TRBV2 and TRBJ1-4; unclear D gene. The CDR3 covers 14 residues. The germline V gene has CDR1 SNHLY and CDR2 FYNNEI. Trimming pared 6 bases from V and 8 bases from J, leaving 16 bases between. CDR3 in DNA: TGTGCCAGCAGCGTTGGTAGGTCGGGAGAAAAACTGTTTTTT. Amino acid sequence: CASSVGRSGEKLFF.

This clone has a handful of counts. At the DNA level, this CDR3 is encoded by other sequences in the same sample as well. The rearrangement joins TRBV7-9 to TRBJ2-6; D might be TRBD1 (5 bases). The CDR3 runs 15 residues. Looked up from germline, CDR1 is SEHNR and CDR2 is FQNEAQ (reference sequence). Trimming cost V 1 base and J 2 bases, with 6 bases left between them. The CDR3 reads CASSLEGAGANVLTF. The CDR3 DNA reads TGTGCCAGCAGCTTAGAAGGGGCTGGGGCCAACGTCCTGACTTTC.

The chain links TRBV13 to TRBJ2-2; 10 positions agree with TRBD2. The CDR3 length is 16 residues. V shed 5 bases and J 4 bases; nucleotides not matched to a gene: 7. Germline values: CDR1 PRHDT, CDR2 FYEKMQ (reference sequence). As DNA, the CDR3 is TGTGCCAGCAGCCCGCAAGCGGGAGGGGGCACCGGGGAGCTGTTTTTT. Protein product: CASSPQAGGGTGELFF.

This chain links TRBV30 with TRBJ1-5; 11 bases line up with TRBD1. Unmatched junction bases numbered 2, after V lost 5 bases and J lost 5 bases. Germline CDR1 is GTSNPN and CDR2 is SVGIG (reference sequence). The CDR3 contains 13 residues. CDR3 nucleotides: TGTGCCTGGGGGGACAGGGGGGATCAGCCCCAGCATTTT. This encodes CAWGDRGDQPQHF.

The chain carries TRBV28 and TRBJ1-2, with 10 bases fitting TRBD1. Trimming removed 6 bases from V and 8 bases from J; junction bases left unmatched: 9. Germline CDR1 and CDR2: MDHEN and SYDVKM. The CDR3 runs to 14 residues. CDR3 sequence (DNA): TGTGCCAGCAGGGAAAACCGGGACAGGGGCGGCTACACCTTC. Its translation is CASRENRDRGGYTF.

The V call is TRBV5-1, the J call TRBJ1-2; 7 bases are a match to TRBD1. V lost 2 bases, J lost 4 bases, and 8 bases stayed unmatched. Per germline, CDR1 SGHRS and CDR2 YFSETQ. This CDR3 is 15 amino acids long. The CDR3 spells CASSFFRDRTYGYTF. The CDR3, as DNA: TGCGCCAGCAGCTTCTTCCGGGACAGAACCTATGGCTACACCTTC.

This chain links TRBV4-2 with TRBJ2-1; 11 bases are a match to TRBD2. With 2 bases clipped from V and 0 bases from J, the junction kept 6 bases outside the gene matches. The CDR3 is 18 residues long. The germline V gene has CDR1 LGHNA and CDR2 YNFKEQ. This CDR3 is CASSQSSGRSSSYNEQFF. The CDR3 DNA is TGTGCCAGCAGCCAATCTAGCGGGAGGTCCAGCTCCTACAATGAGCAGTTCTTC.

The chain combines TRBV7-2 with TRBJ2-3, with 15 bases identical to TRBD2. Losses at the gene ends were 6 bases for V and 6 bases for J; bases not matched to a gene: 7. CDR1 and CDR2 from the germline V gene are SGHTA and FQGNSA. CDR3 length equals 16 residues. CDR3 region: CASSWGLAGGPDTQYF. CDR3 DNA: TGTGCCAGCAGTTGGGGACTAGCGGGGGGCCCCGATACGCAGTATTTT.

The chain carries TRBV30 and TRBJ1-1, with TRBD1 matching over 8 bases. With V trimmed by 7 bases and J by 3 bases, 7 bases remained unmatched. CDR1 GTSNPN and CDR2 SVGIG come from the germline V gene (reference sequence). The CDR3 is 13 residues long. CDR3 sequence (DNA): TGTGCCTCACAGACAGGGGCGGACACTGAAGCTTTCTTT. It encodes CASQTGADTEAFF.

The genes are TRBV4-3 and TRBJ2-1; 8 nucleotides line up with TRBD1. Per the germline V gene, CDR1 is LGHNA and CDR2 is YSLEER. This CDR3 spans 18 amino acids. Unmatched junction bases numbered 7, after V lost 0 bases and J lost 0 bases. DNA of the CDR3: TGCGCCAGCAGCCAAGACTCTTGGACAGGGAGCTCCTACAATGAGCAGTTCTTC. As protein: CASSQDSWTGSSYNEQFF.

The J gene is TRBJ1-2, the V gene TRBV5-6; a weak D match, TRBD1 (5 bases). In germline, CDR1 is SGHDT, CDR2 YYEEEE. The ends were cut back, 4 bases at V and 2 bases at J, with 9 bases in the middle. This CDR3 has 13 amino acids. The CDR3, as DNA: TGTGCCAGCAGCATACAGGAGAACTATGGCTACACCTTC. Its protein product is CASSIQENYGYTF.

This chain uses TRBV5-4 with TRBJ2-5; TRBD2 might be the D (5 bases). Trimming took off 7 bases at V and 2 bases at J, with 12 bases between the two ends. From germline, CDR1 is SGHNT and CDR2 YYREEE (reference sequence). This CDR3 has 13 amino acids. The CDR3 reads CASGTSVQETQYF. Written as DNA, the CDR3 is TGTGCCAGCGGCACTAGTGTACAAGAGACCCAGTACTTC.